This T cell receptor (beta chain) was sequenced in a study of shared clonotypes between healthy human individuals. Study background: Donors had three CD4 naive, three CD4 memory, two CD8 naive and one CD8 memory plate apiece. General observations from the study: Tissues were not sampled, only blood, and their repertoires likely differ. Around 5.4% of naive CD4 clonotypes were common to four donors.

V was shortened by 10 bases and J by 8 bases, with 20 bases between the two germline ends. The CDR3 runs 13 residues. The germline V gene encodes CDR1 SNHLY and CDR2 FYNNEI. Sequencing was at deep level. This table comes from immunoSEQ multiplex PCR, and its TCRdb copy is limited to in-frame clones, with some not included. Of just over 2,000,000 clones listed, about 95% are singletons. Positively selected for CCR7, the CD45RO-negative cells used as naive CD8 cells excluded terminally differentiated effector memory CD45RA+ cells. This clone was picked up one time. The antigen is unknown. The clonotype originates from a man aged 18 to 35 in good health. Sequencing was carried out using naive CD8+ T cells sorted from blood. The V gene is TRBV2, the J gene TRBJ1-2; TRBD1 is a possible D gene (5 bases). The CDR3 DNA reads as TGTGCCAAAAATTCAGGGAATGTGATCGGCTACACCTTC. It translates to CAKNSGNVIGYTF. Full variable domain (missing parts from reference TRBV2 and TRBJ1-2): EPEVTQTPSHQVTQMGQEVILRCVPISNHLYFYWYRQILGQKVEFLVSFYNNEISEKSEIFDDQFSVERPDGSNFTLKIRSTKLEDSAMYFCAKNSGNVIGYTFGSGTRLTVV.